This T cell receptor beta chain was profiled in a study of Tregs in tolerant kidney transplant recipients. The CDR3 runs 13 residues. V lost 1 base and J 4 bases, leaving 8 bases between the germline ends. Germline V gene data show CDR1 as LNHDA and CDR2 as SQIVND (reference sequence). TCRdb keeps only in-frame clones here, not all; method: immunoSEQ multiplex PCR. The table includes about 240,000 clones, 84% detected once. The sequencing sample was made of CD4+ T cells from blood. The V and J genes are TRBV19 and TRBJ2-7; D perhaps matches TRBD1 (6 bases). This clonotype originated in a human donor in good health. DNA for the CDR3: TGTGCCAGTAGTATAGCAGGGGAGTACGAGCAGTACTTC. Translating it yields CASSIAGEYEQYF.